This T cell receptor beta chain was recovered during a study of beta chain features in type 1 diabetes. Study results and limitations: Shorter TCRB CDR3s, moderately but significantly so, marked every one of the four CD4+ subsets in Type 1 diabetes patients. High-TCR-expressing cells could be over-represented by cDNA sequencing.

Via CD45RO/CCR7/CD25/CD127/CD95/CD27, cells of the CD4+ naive, central memory, regulatory and stem cell-like memory subsets were sorted. Sorted populations all had greater than 95% purity. This clone was detected a few times. What it recognizes is unknown. Expressed TCRB transcripts got sequenced, as all isolated RNA was reverse transcribed. Profiled with immunoSEQ multiplex PCR; TCRdb holds only in-frame clones, not every one. Here the sample spans some 410,000 clones, about an eighth being singletons. The CDR3 is 15 residues long. In germline, CDR1 is PRHDT, CDR2 FYEKMQ (reference sequence). The V segment lost 4 bases and the J segment 3 bases; nucleotides outside the gene matches: 5.

The sequenced sample consisted of naive CD4+ T cells from blood. The origin of this receptor is a woman aged 18-29 years in good health. V gene TRBV13 combines with J gene TRBJ2-1; 8 bases agree with TRBD1. The DNA for the CDR3 is TGTGCCAGCAGCTCAACAGGGGGAGACTACAATGAGCAGTTCTTC. It specifies CASSSTGGDYNEQFF.